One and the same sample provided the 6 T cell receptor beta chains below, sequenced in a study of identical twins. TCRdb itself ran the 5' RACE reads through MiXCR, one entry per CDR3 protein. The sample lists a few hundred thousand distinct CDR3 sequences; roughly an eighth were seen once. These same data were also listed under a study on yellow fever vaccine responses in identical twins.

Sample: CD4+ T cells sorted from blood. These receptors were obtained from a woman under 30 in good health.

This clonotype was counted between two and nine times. Here the CDR3 DNA reads TGTGCCACCAGCAGAGGGGGAGGGAACACCGGGGAGCTGTTTTTT. Translating gives CATSRGGGNTGELFF. The V call is TRBV15, the J call TRBJ2-2; tentative D call: TRBD2 (6 bases). Per germline, CDR1 LNHNV and CDR2 YYDKDF (reference sequence). The CDR3 sequence is 15 residues long. The ends were cut back, 1 base at V and 1 base at J, with 7 bases in the middle.

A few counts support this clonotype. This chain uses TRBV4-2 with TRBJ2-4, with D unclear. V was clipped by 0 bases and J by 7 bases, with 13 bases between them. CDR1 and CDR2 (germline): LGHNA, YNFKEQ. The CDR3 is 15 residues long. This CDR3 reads CASSQDWAQGNIQYF. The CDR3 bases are TGTGCCAGCAGCCAAGATTGGGCACAAGGGAACATTCAGTACTTC.

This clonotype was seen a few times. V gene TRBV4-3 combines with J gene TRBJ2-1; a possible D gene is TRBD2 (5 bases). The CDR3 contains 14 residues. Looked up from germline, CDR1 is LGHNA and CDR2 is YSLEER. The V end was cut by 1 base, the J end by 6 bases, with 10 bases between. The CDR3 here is CASSQVVGSNEQFF. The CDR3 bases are TGCGCCAGCAGCCAAGTAGTAGGGAGCAATGAGCAGTTCTTC.

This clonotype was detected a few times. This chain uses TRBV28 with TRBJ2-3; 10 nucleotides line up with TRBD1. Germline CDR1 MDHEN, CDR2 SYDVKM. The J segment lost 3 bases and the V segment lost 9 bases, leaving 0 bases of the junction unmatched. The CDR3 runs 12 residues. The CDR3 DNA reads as TGTGCCAGGGGACAGGGGACAGATACGCAGTATTTT. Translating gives CARGQGTDTQYF.

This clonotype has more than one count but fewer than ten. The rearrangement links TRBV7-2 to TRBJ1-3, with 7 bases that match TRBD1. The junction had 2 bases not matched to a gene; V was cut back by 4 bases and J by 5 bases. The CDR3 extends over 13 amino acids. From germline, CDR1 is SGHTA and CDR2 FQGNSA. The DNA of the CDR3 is TGTGCCAGCAGCTCGGACAGGCGAAACACCATATATTTT. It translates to CASSSDRRNTIYF.

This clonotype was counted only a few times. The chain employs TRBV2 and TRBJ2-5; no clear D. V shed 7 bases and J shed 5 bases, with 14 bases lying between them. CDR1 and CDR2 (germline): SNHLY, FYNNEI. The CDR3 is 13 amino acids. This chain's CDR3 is CASNSREGETQYF. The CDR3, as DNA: TGTGCCAGCAATTCCAGAGAAGGGGAGACCCAGTACTTC.